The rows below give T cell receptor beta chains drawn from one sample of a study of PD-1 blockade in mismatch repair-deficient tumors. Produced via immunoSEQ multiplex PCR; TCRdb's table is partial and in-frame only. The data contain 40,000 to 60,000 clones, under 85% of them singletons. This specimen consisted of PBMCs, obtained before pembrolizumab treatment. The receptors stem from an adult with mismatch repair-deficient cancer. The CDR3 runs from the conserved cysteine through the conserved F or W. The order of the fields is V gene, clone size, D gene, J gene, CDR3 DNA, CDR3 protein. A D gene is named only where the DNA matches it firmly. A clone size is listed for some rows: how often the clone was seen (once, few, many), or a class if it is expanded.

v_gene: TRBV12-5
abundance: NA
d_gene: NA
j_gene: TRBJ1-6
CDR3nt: TGTGCTAGTGGTTTGGGGGGGACCATTTCACCCCTCCACTTT
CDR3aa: CASGLGGTISPLHF

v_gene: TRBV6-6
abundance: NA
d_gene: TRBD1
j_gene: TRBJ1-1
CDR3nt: TGTGCCAGCAGTTCCGACAGGGGGAACACTGAAGCTTTCTTT
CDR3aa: CASSSDRGNTEAFF

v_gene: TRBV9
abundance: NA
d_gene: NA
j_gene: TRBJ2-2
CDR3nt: TGTGCCAGCAGTCGACGTGGCGGGGAGCTGTTTTTT
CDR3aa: CASSRRGGELFF

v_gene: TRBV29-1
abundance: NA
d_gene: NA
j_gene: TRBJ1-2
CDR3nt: TGCAGCGTTCCCCAGGGTCAAAATGGCTACACCTTC
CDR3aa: CSVPQGQNGYTF

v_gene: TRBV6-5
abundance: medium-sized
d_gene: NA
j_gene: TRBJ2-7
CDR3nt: TGTGCCAGCAGTCTGCAGGGGAAGTACGAGCAGTACTTC
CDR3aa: CASSLQGKYEQYF

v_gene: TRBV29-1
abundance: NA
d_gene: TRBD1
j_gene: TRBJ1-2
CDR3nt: TGCAGCGTTTTCGACAGGGACAACGGTGGCTACACCTTC
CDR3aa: CSVFDRDNGGYTF

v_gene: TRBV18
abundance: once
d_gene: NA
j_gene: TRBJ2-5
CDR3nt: TGTGCCAGCTCACCACCAGGGGAGACCCAGTACTTC
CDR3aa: CASSPPGETQYF

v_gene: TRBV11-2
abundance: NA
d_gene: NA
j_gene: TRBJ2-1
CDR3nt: TGTGCCAGCAGCTTAGAACGGCCAAGGGTCTACAATGAGCAGTTCTTC
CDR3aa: CASSLERPRVYNEQFF

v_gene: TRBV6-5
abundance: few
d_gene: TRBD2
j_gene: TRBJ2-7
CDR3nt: TGTGCCAGCAGTCCCGGACTAGCCCTCGAGCAGTACTTC
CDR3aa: CASSPGLALEQYF

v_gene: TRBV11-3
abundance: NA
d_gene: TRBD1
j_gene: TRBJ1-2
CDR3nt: TGTGCCAGCAGCCTGAGGACAGGGACCTACACCTTC
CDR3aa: CASSLRTGTYTF

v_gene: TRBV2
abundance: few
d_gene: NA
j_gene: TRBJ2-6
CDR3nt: TGTGCCAGCGATAGGGAAAAGAGCTCTGGGGCCAACGTCCTGACTTTC
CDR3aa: CASDREKSSGANVLTF

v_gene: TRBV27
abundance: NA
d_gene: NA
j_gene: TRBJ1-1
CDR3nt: TGTGCCAGCAGTTTATACAGGGAAAGCGCTGAAGCTTTCTTT
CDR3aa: CASSLYRESAEAFF

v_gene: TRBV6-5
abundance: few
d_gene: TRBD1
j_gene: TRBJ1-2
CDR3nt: TGTGCCAGCAGTCCTTTGGACAGGGTCTATGGCTACACCTTC
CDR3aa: CASSPLDRVYGYTF

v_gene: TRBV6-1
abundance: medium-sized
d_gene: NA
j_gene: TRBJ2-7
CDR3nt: TGTGCCAGCAGCTTAAGGCGGAGGGAGCAGTACTTC
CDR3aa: CASSLRRREQYF

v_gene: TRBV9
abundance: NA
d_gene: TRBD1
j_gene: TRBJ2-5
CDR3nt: TGTGCCAGCAGCACCCGGACAGGGTTGGGGGAGACCCAGTACTTC
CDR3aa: CASSTRTGLGETQYF

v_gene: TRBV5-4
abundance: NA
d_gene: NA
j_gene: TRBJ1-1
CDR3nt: TGTGCCAGCAGCGCTACCAGAGTAGGGTCACATGAAGCTTTCTTT
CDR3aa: CASSATRVGSHEAFF

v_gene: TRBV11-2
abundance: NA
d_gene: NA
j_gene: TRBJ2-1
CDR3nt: TGTGCCAGCAGCTCAATCAGGGGAGGGACCTACAATGAGCAGTTCTTC
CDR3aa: CASSSIRGGTYNEQFF

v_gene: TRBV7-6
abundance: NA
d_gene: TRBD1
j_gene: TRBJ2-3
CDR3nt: TGTGCCAGCAGCCCGAGTCCACAGGGGACAAGCACAGATACGCAGTATTTT
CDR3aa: CASSPSPQGTSTDTQYF

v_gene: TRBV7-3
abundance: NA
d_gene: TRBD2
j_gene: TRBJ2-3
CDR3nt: TGTGCCAGCAGCCCCTATGGTGTACTAGCGGGAAGTGGGGCAGATACGCAGTATTTT
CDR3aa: CASSPYGVLAGSGADTQYF

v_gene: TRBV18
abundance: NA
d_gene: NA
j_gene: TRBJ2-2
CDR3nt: TGTGCCAGCTCCCAGGGGACAACCGGGGAGCTGTTTTTT
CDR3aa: CASSQGTTGELFF

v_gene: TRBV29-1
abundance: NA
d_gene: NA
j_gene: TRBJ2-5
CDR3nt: TGCAGCGTTGAATTCCGGGCTCAAGAGACCCAGTACTTC
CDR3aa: CSVEFRAQETQYF

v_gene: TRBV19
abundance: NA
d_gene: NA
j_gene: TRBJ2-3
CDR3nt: TGTGCCAGTAGTATGGCTAGTACTGCAGATACGCAGTATTTT
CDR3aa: CASSMASTADTQYF

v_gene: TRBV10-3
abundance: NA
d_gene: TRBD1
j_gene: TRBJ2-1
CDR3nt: TGTGCCATCAGTGAAGGCGGACAGGGCCACAATGAGCAGTTCTTC
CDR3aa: CAISEGGQGHNEQFF

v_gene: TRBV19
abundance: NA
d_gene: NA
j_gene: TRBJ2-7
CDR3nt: TGTGCCAGTAGTATAGTTGGAGGGGAACGCTACGAGCAGTACTTC
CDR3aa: CASSIVGGERYEQYF